The clone carrying this T cell receptor (beta chain) was observed many times. The antigen remains unidentified. TCRdb fed the reads into MiXCR, producing one record per CDR3 protein. This table has just under 300,000 distinct CDR3 sequences, roughly a tenth appearing once. The data derive from a study of T cell repertoires in cytomegalovirus infection. The CDR3 is 14 residues long. The trim removed 8 bases at V and 3 bases at J, leaving 5 bases unmatched. Germline CDR1 is SEHNR and CDR2 is FQNEAQ (reference sequence). Study-wide findings and caveats: Summed frequency of public TCR beta families distinguished CMV carriers with the relevant HLA.

The chain joins TRBV7-9 to TRBJ2-2; 8 nucleotides line up with TRBD1. The sequence derives from a human donor in good health (CMV status not recorded). Some clones in this sample may be carry-over from other donors' samples. The sequenced sample was PBMCs. CDR3 in amino acids: CASGPGGHTGELFF. The DNA for the CDR3 is TGTGCCAGCGGGCCAGGGGGCCACACCGGGGAGCTGTTTTTT.